The 27 T cell receptor beta chains in this list originate from one sample, sequenced in a study. Each CDR3 protein is one row after TCRdb ran MiXCR on the 5' RACE reads. The sample contains some 62,000 distinct CDR3 sequences, around 30% of which appear only once. Sample: tumor-infiltrating naive CD4+ T cells sorted from the breast tumor. Subset denoted: naive CD4+ T cells, CD4+CD45RA+CD25-. These receptors all stem from a female donor with breast cancer.

This clonotype was recorded a few times. The V and J genes are TRBV5-1 and TRBJ2-5, with D possibly TRBD1 on 5 matching bases. CDR1 is SGHRS, CDR2 YFSETQ, per germline. V lost 5 bases to trimming and J lost 2 bases, with 13 bases between them. The CDR3 covers 14 residues. CDR3 loop: CASRGVSAQETQYF. In DNA, the CDR3 is TGCGCCAGCAGAGGGGTCTCGGCACAAGAGACCCAGTACTTC.

The V gene is TRBV3-1, the J gene TRBJ1-5; tentatively, D is TRBD1 (5 bases). CDR3 length equals 14 residues. CDR1 and CDR2 from the germline V gene are LGHDT and YNNKEL (reference sequence). Trimming took off 3 bases at V and 6 bases at J, with 12 bases between the two ends. The CDR3 nucleotides are TGTGCCAGCAGCCACTCAGGGTTGAGTCAGCCCCAGCATTTT. Translating it yields CASSHSGLSQPQHF.

The chain uses TRBV6-2 or TRBV6-3 and TRBJ1-2, with unresolved D. V was shortened by 2 bases and J by 6 bases, with 4 bases between the two germline ends. CDR1 is MNHEY and CDR2 is SVGEGT in the germline V gene. The CDR3 runs to 11 residues. CDR3 loop: CASSYPDGYTF. The CDR3 nucleotides are TGTGCCAGCAGTTACCCCGATGGCTACACCTTC.

This clonotype was seen ten or more times. This CDR3 is CASAGVGRNEQFF. DNA for the CDR3: TGTGCCAGCGCGGGGGTTGGAAGAAATGAGCAGTTCTTC. J is TRBJ2-1 and V is TRBV28; 7 bases match TRBD2. Germline assignment: CDR1 MDHEN and CDR2 SYDVKM. This CDR3 is built from 13 residues. J was trimmed by 7 bases and V by 8 bases; bases with no gene match: 8.

This clonotype was picked up many times. The chain carries TRBV4-1 and TRBJ2-7, with 7 positions matching TRBD1. V was clipped by 4 bases and J by 2 bases; unmatched bases: 5. Germline V gene data show CDR1 as MGHRA and CDR2 as YSYEKL. This CDR3 has 14 amino acids. CDR3 coding DNA: TGCGCCAGCAGCCCTCTAGGACAGGCCTACGAGCAGTACTTC. This codes for CASSPLGQAYEQYF.

This clonotype occurred a few times. This rearrangement joins TRBV7-9 to TRBJ2-1; TRBD2 is a possible D gene (5 bases). V was pared by 1 base and J by 4 bases, with 8 bases between. This CDR3 has 14 residues. Germline values: CDR1 SEHNR, CDR2 FQNEAQ (reference sequence). CDR3 DNA sequence: TGTGCCAGCAGCTTAGTGTCGGGGTACAATGAGCAGTTCTTC. It codes for CASSLVSGYNEQFF.

This clonotype was observed at least ten times. V and J are TRBV5-1 and TRBJ2-1, with 8 bases that match TRBD2. CDR1 is SGHRS, CDR2 YFSETQ, per germline. V trimming: 0 bases; J trimming: 3 bases; junction bases outside the gene matches: 2. The CDR3 runs to 15 residues. For the CDR3, the DNA is TGCGCCAGCAGCTTGGTGGCGGGGGGCTACAATGAGCAGTTCTTC. Protein: CASSLVAGGYNEQFF.

J is TRBJ1-6 and V is TRBV20-1, with TRBD1 matching 7 bases. Germline-derived CDR1 and CDR2 are DFQATT and SNEGSKA (reference sequence). The J segment lost 0 bases and the V segment lost 0 bases, leaving 5 bases of the junction unmatched. The CDR3 is made up of 17 amino acids. CDR3 region: CSARDDRASSYNSPLHF. The CDR3 DNA reads as TGCAGTGCTAGAGATGACAGGGCGAGCTCCTATAATTCACCCCTCCACTTT.

The V call is TRBV6-6, the J call TRBJ2-7; D gene ambiguous. The CDR3 extends over 13 amino acids. CDR1 and CDR2 from the germline V gene are MNHNY and SVGAGI (reference sequence). The ends were cut back, 7 bases at V and 3 bases at J, with 13 bases in the middle. This CDR3 reads CASTNRASYEQYF. In DNA, the CDR3 is TGTGCCAGCACCAACCGGGCCAGCTACGAGCAGTACTTC.

The chain carries TRBV27 and TRBJ2-1; a possible D gene is TRBD2 (6 bases). There are 14 residues in the CDR3. Trimming pared 5 bases from V and 6 bases from J, leaving 14 bases between. Germline V gene sequence: CDR1 MNHEY, CDR2 SMNVEV (reference sequence). CDR3: CASSRREIPNEQFF. CDR3 nucleotide sequence: TGTGCCAGCAGTCGGCGGGAAATCCCCAATGAGCAGTTCTTC.

Regarding this clonotype: This may stem from a read error, because a much larger clone lies one nucleotide away. The chain combines TRBV7-9 with TRBJ1-3; D is perhaps TRBD1 (6 bases). This CDR3 has 17 residues. Germline V gene data show CDR1 as SEHNR and CDR2 as FQNEAQ (reference sequence). Here the CDR3 reads CAGSLLIRGHSGNTIYF. In DNA form, the CDR3 reads TGTGCCGGCAGCTTATTAATTCGGGGGCACTCTGGAAACACCATATATTTT.

This clonotype has just a few counts. The chain recombines TRBV15 with TRBJ1-4, with TRBD1 as a possible D gene (5 bases). The CDR3 extends over 14 amino acids. CDR1 and CDR2 from the germline V gene are LNHNV and YYDKDF (reference sequence). The V end lost 6 bases, the J end lost 6 bases, and 14 bases lay between the germline ends. The CDR3 loop reads CATRKGTGDEKLFF. The CDR3 DNA sequence: TGTGCCACCAGGAAGGGGACGGGAGATGAAAAACTGTTTTTT.

This clonotype was counted many times. The chain uses TRBV9 and TRBJ2-5, with D perhaps TRBD1 (6 bases). Germline V lookup: CDR1 SGDLS, CDR2 YYNGEE. Trimming left V 4 bases short and J 5 bases short, with 18 bases between. There are 15 residues in the CDR3. The CDR3 region is CASSLTGNGVETQYF. Here the CDR3 DNA reads TGTGCCAGCAGCCTAACAGGGAACGGAGTTGAGACCCAGTACTTC.

The chain carries TRBV7-2 and TRBJ2-7, with 8 bases fitting TRBD2. The CDR3 runs to 14 residues. Germline V gene data show CDR1 as SGHTA and CDR2 as FQGNSA. V lost 1 base, J lost 6 bases, and 5 bases stayed unmatched. The CDR3 DNA reads TGTGCCAGCAGCTTAGGGGGACTAGATAGCGAGCAGTACTTC. This translates into CASSLGGLDSEQYF. The variable domain in full, with the rest retrieved from reference TRBV7-2 and TRBJ2-7, is GAGVSQSPSNKVTEKGKDVELRCDPISGHTALYWYRQSLGQGLEFLIYFQGNSAPDKSGLPSDRFSAERTGGSVSTLTIQRTQQEDSAVYLCASSLGGLDSEQYFGPGTRLTVT.

V is TRBV5-1 and J is TRBJ2-7; weak D call: TRBD2 (7 bases). The CDR3 extends over 14 amino acids. The germline V and J ends were trimmed by 4 bases and 3 bases, with 14 bases remaining between them. The germline V gene has CDR1 SGHRS and CDR2 YFSETQ. The CDR3 is CASSVGGRLYEQYF. The DNA of the CDR3 is TGCGCCAGCAGCGTCGGGGGGCGGCTCTACGAGCAGTACTTC.

The chain couples TRBV11-2 to TRBJ2-1, with 8 bases lining up with TRBD2. This CDR3 has 16 residues. After removal of 2 bases from V and 2 bases from J, the junction contained 5 bases not matched to a gene. The germline gives CDR1 SGHAT, CDR2 FQNNGV. For the CDR3, the DNA is TGTGCCAGCAGCTTACTCGGGAGGGCCACCTACAATGAGCAGTTCTTC. It codes for CASSLLGRATYNEQFF.

This sequence joins TRBV5-1 and TRBJ2-5; D is undetermined. CDR1 and CDR2 from the germline V gene are SGHRS and YFSETQ. This CDR3 region has 14 residues. The V and J ends lost 0 bases and 1 base respectively, with 7 bases between them. CDR3 in DNA: TGCGCCAGCAGCTTGGTTCGGGTCCAAGAGACCCAGTACTTC. Translation: CASSLVRVQETQYF.

The chain links TRBV20-1 to TRBJ2-3; the D is unclear. Germline V gives CDR1 DFQATT, CDR2 SNEGSKA (reference sequence). Deletions cut 2 bases from V and 4 bases from J, with 16 bases between. The CDR3 consists of 15 residues. Written as DNA, the CDR3 is TGCAGTGCTAGAATCCCAGGCCGACGCGCAGATACGCAGTATTTT. It is translated as CSARIPGRRADTQYF.

This clonotype was counted at least ten times. V usage is TRBV7-2 and J usage is TRBJ1-5, with D hard to call. The CDR3 runs 14 residues. Trimming stripped 5 bases from V and 4 bases from J, with 12 bases between. Germline CDR1 and CDR2: SGHTA and FQGNSA. The CDR3 reads CASSPRMGNQPQHF. The CDR3 DNA sequence: TGTGCCAGCAGCCCCCGGATGGGTAATCAGCCCCAGCATTTT.

This clonotype appeared a few times. This chain uses TRBV4-1 with TRBJ1-1; D is undetermined. Trimming stripped 2 bases from V and 3 bases from J, with 16 bases between. The CDR3 has 16 residues. CDR1 and CDR2 (germline): MGHRA, YSYEKL. CDR3 in amino acids: CASSQLLLDWDTEAFF. The CDR3 DNA is TGCGCCAGCAGCCAACTCCTGCTAGATTGGGACACTGAAGCTTTCTTT.

This sequence joins TRBV15 and TRBJ2-5; 9 nucleotides agree with TRBD1. The ends lost 5 bases at V and 5 bases at J; junction bases unmatched: 6. CDR1 and CDR2 from the germline V gene are LNHNV and YYDKDF (reference sequence). This CDR3 spans 14 amino acids. The CDR3 reads CATSGTGGRETQYF. The CDR3 DNA reads as TGTGCCACCAGCGGTACAGGGGGCCGGGAGACCCAGTACTTC.

The sample holds many counts of this clonotype. The chain combines TRBV20-1 with TRBJ2-7; 11 bases map to TRBD2. The CDR3 is 13 amino acids. Germline trimming cut 5 bases from V and 6 bases from J; bases unmatched to any gene: 6. Germline V lookup: CDR1 DFQATT, CDR2 SNEGSKA (reference sequence). As DNA, the CDR3 is TGCAGTGCTGGGACTAGCGGTCTTACCGAGCAGTACTTC. Its protein is CSAGTSGLTEQYF.

The chain uses TRBV6-6 and TRBJ2-7, with unresolved D. The V and J ends lost 8 bases and 6 bases respectively, with 11 bases between them. The CDR3 loop spans 11 amino acids. Germline CDR1 and CDR2: MNHNY and SVGAGI (reference sequence). CDR3 bases: TGTGCCAGCTCAAATCCTTCCGAGCAGTACTTC. It translates to CASSNPSEQYF.

This clonotype was seen at least ten times. The chain carries TRBV2 and TRBJ2-1; 10 nucleotides agree with TRBD2. Germline assignment: CDR1 SNHLY and CDR2 FYNNEI. With V trimmed by 8 bases and J by 5 bases, 9 bases remained unmatched. This CDR3 comprises 15 residues. The CDR3 DNA reads as TGTGCCAGCTCCTATGGACTAGCGGCAGACAATGAGCAGTTCTTC. It is translated as CASSYGLAADNEQFF.

This clonotype showed up just a few times. The chain uses TRBV6-5 and TRBJ1-1, with D possibly matching TRBD1 (5 bases). V lost 5 bases and J 7 bases, leaving 14 bases between the germline ends. The length of the CDR3 is 13 residues. Germline V gene lookup returns CDR1 MNHEY and CDR2 SVGAGI. CDR3 loop: CASSTPGTLEAFF. In DNA form, the CDR3 reads TGTGCCAGCAGTACCCCCGGGACCCTTGAAGCTTTCTTT.

This clonotype was detected only a few times. V gene TRBV12-3 or TRBV12-4 combines with J gene TRBJ1-1; a possible D gene is TRBD1 (5 bases). V shed 2 bases and J shed 0 bases, with 16 bases lying between them. This CDR3 region has 17 residues. CDR3: CASSLTPGTDLNTEAFF. As DNA, the CDR3 is TGTGCCAGCAGTTTAACTCCCGGGACGGATTTGAACACTGAAGCTTTCTTT.

As regards this clonotype: An end of the junction differs from the germline gene, which may be a read error. This chain connects TRBV18 to TRBJ1-5; the D gene is possibly TRBD1 (6 bases). This CDR3 is built from 13 residues. Germline assignment: CDR1 KGHSH and CDR2 LQKENI. The CDR3 loop reads CASSPGGNRPQHF. In DNA form, the CDR3 reads TGTGCCAGCTCACCGGGGGGCAATCGGCCCCAGCATTTT.